Presented here are 18 T cell receptor beta chains from one specimen sequenced in a study of T cell responses to AZD1222 COVID-19 vaccine (dated by TCRdb to about 2021). The library was generated by the immunoSEQ multiplex PCR assay. Here the immuneACCESS table is served through TCRdb, limited to in-frame sequences with V and J called. Missing clones are a known gap in these copies; in checked studies unresolved V genes cover under half, and the rest lacks a known reason. In this sample the table shows about 180,000 clones, around 89% of which occur a single time. Approximately 4.2% of the sample is held by the ten biggest clonotypes. Taken with the paper, the label for time point translates to: about 28 days (+/-7) after the second vaccine dose. Read against the paper, the sample's treatment or condition label means: meningococcal conjugate vaccine given as trial control. The sample consisted of peripheral blood, taken 28 days after the second dose of the MenACWY control vaccine. These TCRs come from an adult who received the MenACWY meningococcal vaccine as a control.

The chain has TRBV28 and TRBJ2-7; D is unresolved. The CDR3 contains 15 residues. Trimming removed 5 bases at V and 3 bases at J, with 17 bases between. CDR1 is MDHEN and CDR2 is SYDVKM in the germline V gene. Written as DNA, the CDR3 is TGTGCCAGCAGTACCGTAGCCATGGGGATCTACGAGCAGTACTTC. This encodes CASSTVAMGIYEQYF.

This chain joins TRBV25-1 and TRBJ1-5; possibly TRBD1 for D (5 bases). V shed 1 base and J shed 2 bases, with 6 bases lying between them. The CDR3 is 14 amino acids. Germline loops: CDR1 MGHDK, CDR2 SYGVNS. This CDR3 reads CASSEWGGNQPQHF. In DNA, the CDR3 is TGTGCCAGCAGTGAATGGGGGGGCAATCAGCCCCAGCATTTT.

The rearrangement joins TRBV18 to TRBJ1-1; maybe TRBD1 (5 bases). Per the germline V gene, CDR1 is KGHSH and CDR2 is LQKENI. V was cut by 0 bases and J by 5 bases, with 13 bases left in between. The CDR3 is made up of 15 amino acids. In DNA, the CDR3 is TGTGCCAGCTCACCACCGGGGGGAGTTGGGACTGAAGCTTTCTTT. Its translation: CASSPPGGVGTEAFF. Filled out from reference TRBV18 and TRBJ1-1, the complete variable domain reads NAGVMQNPRHLVRRRGQEARLRCSPMKGHSHVYWYRQLPEEGLKFMVYLQKENIIDESGMPKERFSAEFPKEGPSILRIQQVVRGDSAAYFCASSPPGGVGTEAFFGQGTRLTVV.

This chain uses TRBV6-5 with TRBJ2-7; 8 bases match TRBD1. J gave up 7 bases and V 6 bases, and 5 bases lay outside the gene matches. This CDR3 region has 12 residues. The germline gives CDR1 MNHEY, CDR2 SVGAGI. Written as DNA, the CDR3 is TGTGCCAGCAGACCCGGACAGGGAGAGCAGTACTTC. This translates into CASRPGQGEQYF.

This chain links TRBV27 with TRBJ2-2; 8 positions agree with TRBD1. The trim removed 3 bases at V and 2 bases at J, leaving 2 bases unmatched. Germline CDR1 MNHEY, CDR2 SMNVEV (reference sequence). CDR3 size: 15 residues. The CDR3 coding sequence is TGTGCCAGCAGTTTCGGGACAGGAAACACCGGGGAGCTGTTTTTT. Its translation is CASSFGTGNTGELFF.

This chain uses TRBV4-2 with TRBJ2-2; 9 bases fit TRBD2. J was trimmed by 2 bases and V by 7 bases; bases with no gene match: 5. CDR3 length: 15 amino acids. In germline, CDR1 is LGHNA, CDR2 YNFKEQ. DNA for the CDR3: TGTGCCAGCAACGGACTAGCGAGTAACACCGGGGAGCTGTTTTTT. It yields the protein CASNGLASNTGELFF.

This chain connects TRBV6-5 to TRBJ1-1; TRBD1 matches at 7 bases. From germline, CDR1 is MNHEY and CDR2 SVGAGI. The length of the CDR3 is 14 residues. V gave up 6 bases and J gave up 3 bases; unmatched junction bases: 7. Here the CDR3 reads CASRIQGRYTEAFF. Here the CDR3 DNA reads TGTGCCAGCAGGATACAGGGGAGGTACACTGAAGCTTTCTTT.

This clone was observed a single time. This chain connects TRBV27 to TRBJ1-1; no reliable D call. The V gene lost 2 bases and the J gene lost 1 base, with 11 bases spanning the gap. The CDR3 is 15 amino acids. Germline V lookup: CDR1 MNHEY, CDR2 SMNVEV (reference sequence). The CDR3, as DNA: TGTGCCAGCAGTTTAGGTCGGCGGACGAACACTGAAGCTTTCTTT. Amino acids: CASSLGRRTNTEAFF.

This clone was observed once. J is TRBJ2-5 and V is TRBV30; D call uncertain. Trimming removed 0 bases at V and 4 bases at J, with 6 bases between. The CDR3 covers 12 residues. The germline CDR1 and CDR2 sequences are GTSNPN and SVGIG (reference sequence). CDR3 protein: CAWSVGGETQYF. Here the CDR3 DNA reads TGTGCCTGGAGTGTGGGCGGAGAGACCCAGTACTTC.

V gene TRBV27 combines with J gene TRBJ1-6; perhaps TRBD1 as D (6 bases). The CDR3 sequence is 14 residues long. Germline V lookup: CDR1 MNHEY, CDR2 SMNVEV (reference sequence). Between the trimmed V and J ends, which lost 6 bases and 9 bases, there was a span of 15 bases. The CDR3 DNA follows: TGTGCCAGCAGGATAGCACAGGGTCGTTCACCCCTCCACTTT. Protein product: CASRIAQGRSPLHF.

The chain joins TRBV12-5 to TRBJ1-1; a possible D gene is TRBD1 (6 bases). Germline V gene sequence: CDR1 LGHNT, CDR2 FRNRAP. The CDR3 runs to 13 residues. With 6 bases removed from V and 0 bases from J, the gap between germline ends came to 8 bases. The CDR3 sequence: CASGRGLNTEAFF. For the CDR3, the DNA is TGTGCTAGTGGCCGGGGGCTGAACACTGAAGCTTTCTTT.

The J gene is TRBJ2-2, the V gene TRBV10-3, with D unresolved. In germline, CDR1 is ENHRY, CDR2 SYGVKD. This CDR3 region has 14 residues. V lost 2 bases to trimming and J lost 0 bases, with 4 bases between them. The CDR3 DNA is TGTGCCATCAGTGAGGCAGCGAACACCGGGGAGCTGTTTTTT. This gives the protein CAISEAANTGELFF.

This clone was counted once. V usage is TRBV7-2 and J usage is TRBJ2-7; 10 bases are a match to TRBD1. The CDR3 covers 16 residues. V lost 6 bases and J lost 3; bases outside the gene matches: 11. Germline lookup yields CDR1 SGHTA and CDR2 FQGNSA. CDR3 sequence reads: CASSRQPGQGIYEQYF. The CDR3 bases are TGTGCCAGCAGTCGTCAACCGGGACAGGGGATCTACGAGCAGTACTTC.

The CDR3 loop reads CASSLNPGAAEAFF. The CDR3 DNA is TGTGCCAGTAGTCTCAATCCAGGGGCAGCTGAAGCTTTCTTT. The chain joins TRBV19 to TRBJ1-1; tentative D call: TRBD1 (6 bases). Trimming removed 5 bases from V and 6 bases from J, with 16 bases in between. CDR1 LNHDA and CDR2 SQIVND come from the germline V gene (reference sequence). This CDR3 is 14 amino acids long. Filled out from reference TRBV19 and TRBJ1-1, the complete variable domain reads DGGITQSPKYLFRKEGQNVTLSCEQNLNHDAMYWYRQDPGQGLRLIYYSQIVNDFQKGDIAEGYSVSREKKESFPLTVTSAQKNPTAFYLCASSLNPGAAEAFFGQGTRLTVV.

V and J are TRBV3-1 (or the pseudogene TRBV3-2) and TRBJ1-1; the D gene is possibly TRBD1 (5 bases). The CDR3 totals 12 residues. V was pared by 1 base and J by 6 bases, with 6 bases between. Germline V gives CDR1 LGHDT, CDR2 YNNKEL (reference sequence). This CDR3 is CASSQVGAEAFF. DNA for the CDR3: TGTGCCAGCAGCCAAGTGGGGGCTGAAGCTTTCTTT.

The V and J genes are TRBV28 and TRBJ2-1, with D tentatively TRBD2 (8 bases). The CDR3 totals 16 residues. V lost 8 bases and J lost 0, with 17 bases in between. Germline assignment: CDR1 MDHEN and CDR2 SYDVKM. In DNA, the CDR3 is TGTGCCAGCCAGGGGGAGCGGGAGCCCTCCTACAATGAGCAGTTCTTC. Amino acids: CASQGEREPSYNEQFF.

The chain recombines TRBV27 with TRBJ2-7; 8 bases are a match to TRBD2. V lost 6 bases to trimming and J lost 2 bases; unmatched junction nucleotides: 12. This CDR3 has 16 amino acids. Per germline, CDR1 MNHEY and CDR2 SMNVEV (reference sequence). Here the CDR3 reads CASSRPPGGPPYEQYF. CDR3 coding DNA: TGTGCCAGCAGCCGACCCCCGGGAGGGCCGCCCTACGAGCAGTACTTC.

The J gene is TRBJ2-3, the V gene TRBV24-1; D unresolved. The CDR3 is made up of 18 amino acids. The ends were cut back, 0 bases at V and 0 bases at J, with 15 bases in the middle. Germline assignment: CDR1 KGHDR and CDR2 SFDVKD. The CDR3 nucleotides are TGTGCCACCAGTGATTTGAAGTCGGCAGCCGCTAGCACAGATACGCAGTATTTT. Translation: CATSDLKSAAASTDTQYF.